These 32 T cell receptor beta chains originate from one sample sequenced in a study of OX40 agonist ivuxolimab in advanced cancers. Library construction relied on the immunoSEQ multiplex PCR assay. TCRdb's version of the immuneACCESS table is confined to in-frame rearrangements and falls short of the full clone set. An unresolved V gene accounts for under half of the shortfall where checked; the remainder is of unknown origin. Here the sample has approximately 31,000 clones; roughly 88% occur a single time. The ten largest clonotypes hold about 54% of the sample. The sample consisted of CD4+ or CD8+ T cells sorted from blood, taken in a trial of the OX40 agonist ivuxolimab. Receptors originate from an adult with an advanced solid tumor such as melanoma, head and neck, liver or kidney cancer.

The rearrangement uses TRBV7-3 and TRBJ2-2, with TRBD1 matching 8 bases. The CDR3 sequence is 15 residues long. V lost 6 bases, J lost 3 bases, and 6 bases stayed unmatched. The germline V gene has CDR1 SGHTA and CDR2 FQGTGA. CDR3 nucleotide sequence: TGTGCCAGCAGATTGGACAGGGCGGACACCGGGGAGCTGTTTTTT. Translation: CASRLDRADTGELFF.

V usage is TRBV19 and J usage is TRBJ1-3; D gene ambiguous. Germline V gene lookup returns CDR1 LNHDA and CDR2 SQIVND (reference sequence). The germline V and J ends were trimmed by 5 bases and 3 bases, with 11 bases remaining between them. CDR3 length: 14 residues. CDR3 DNA sequence: TGTGCCAGTAGTGGGAGCTTTTTTGGAAACACCATATATTTT. It codes for CASSGSFFGNTIYF.

This clone was counted at least ten times. The same CDR3 is also encoded by other DNA sequences in this sample. CDR3 bases: TGCGCCAGCAGCCGAGAGGGAGGAGCGAACACCGGGGAGCTGTTTTTT. This codes for CASSREGGANTGELFF. J is TRBJ2-2 and V is TRBV4-3, with a weak D call TRBD2 (6 bases). Between the trimmed V and J ends, which lost 4 bases and 0 bases, there was a span of 12 bases. The CDR3 runs to 16 residues. In germline, CDR1 is LGHNA, CDR2 YSLEER.

The V gene is TRBV11-3, the J gene TRBJ1-4; D possibly corresponds to TRBD1 (5 bases). Trimming removed 1 base at V and 16 bases at J, with 16 bases between. Germline CDR1 and CDR2: SGHNT and YENEEA. The CDR3 consists of 13 residues. CDR3 protein: CASSLGRGLGRFF. In DNA, the CDR3 is TGTGCCAGCAGCTTAGGCCGGGGCCTCGGGAGGTTTTTT.

The rearrangement links TRBV11-2 to TRBJ2-7; D gene uncertain. CDR1 is SGHAT and CDR2 is FQNNGV in the germline V gene. Between the trimmed V and J ends, which lost 8 bases and 4 bases, there was a span of 15 bases. The CDR3 length is 13 residues. Here the CDR3 reads CASSGVSRYEQYF. The CDR3 region has the DNA TGTGCCAGCTCTGGTGTTAGCAGGTACGAGCAGTACTTC.

This clone was counted once. The chain carries TRBV28 and TRBJ2-7; 7 positions match TRBD1. This CDR3 contains 14 residues. The ends lost 3 bases at V and 0 bases at J; junction bases unmatched: 2. Looked up from germline, CDR1 is MDHEN and CDR2 is SYDVKM. CDR3 region: CASSLRDSSYEQYF. The CDR3 DNA reads TGTGCCAGCAGTTTGAGGGACAGCTCCTACGAGCAGTACTTC. The full variable domain, its missing parts supplied by reference TRBV28 and TRBJ2-7, is DVKVTQSSRYLVKRTGEKVFLECVQDMDHENMFWYRQDPGLGLRLIYFSYDVKMKEKGDIPEGYSVSREKKERFSLILESASTNQTSMYLCASSLRDSSYEQYFGPGTRLTVT.

This chain uses TRBV15 with TRBJ2-5; D call uncertain. CDR3 length equals 13 residues. Trimming removed 0 bases from V and 2 bases from J, with 4 bases in between. The germline V gene has CDR1 LNHNV and CDR2 YYDKDF (reference sequence). CDR3 residues: CATSRDRQETQYF. CDR3 nucleotide sequence: TGTGCCACCAGCAGAGACCGACAAGAGACCCAGTACTTC.

This clone is a singleton in its sample. This sequence joins TRBV28 and TRBJ2-3; D possibly corresponds to TRBD2 (5 bases). Trimming pared 7 bases from V and 2 bases from J, leaving 13 bases between. Germline V lookup: CDR1 MDHEN, CDR2 SYDVKM. The CDR3 is 14 residues long. CDR3 DNA sequence: TGTGCCAGCATACCCGGACTGTACACAGATACGCAGTATTTT. It is translated as CASIPGLYTDTQYF.

This sequence joins TRBV28 and TRBJ2-7; TRBD1 matches 10 bases. The CDR3 loop spans 14 amino acids. Trimming at V came to 6 bases and at J to 3 bases, leaving 5 bases not matched to a gene. Germline CDR1 reads MDHEN; CDR2 reads SYDVKM. Here the CDR3 reads CASSVGQGNYEQYF. As DNA, the CDR3 is TGTGCCAGCAGCGTGGGACAGGGGAACTACGAGCAGTACTTC. Based on the CDR3 plus reference TRBV28 and TRBJ2-7, the full variable domain is DVKVTQSSRYLVKRTGEKVFLECVQDMDHENMFWYRQDPGLGLRLIYFSYDVKMKEKGDIPEGYSVSREKKERFSLILESASTNQTSMYLCASSVGQGNYEQYFGPGTRLTVT.

The chain couples TRBV5-6 to TRBJ2-1, with D unclear. The CDR3 is 14 amino acids. V dropped 2 bases and J dropped 1 base, with 7 bases sitting between them. Germline loops: CDR1 SGHDT, CDR2 YYEEEE. The CDR3 spells CASSFGRSYNEQFF. CDR3 sequence (DNA): TGTGCCAGCAGCTTTGGAAGGTCCTACAATGAGCAGTTCTTC.

J is TRBJ1-1 and V is TRBV10-2; D remains unclear. Trimming shortened V by 6 bases and J by 5 bases, and 19 bases separated the two germline ends. Germline loops: CDR1 WSHSY, CDR2 SAAADI. CDR3 size: 15 residues. DNA for the CDR3: TGCGCCAGCAGCTACTATCGCTCGGGTCGAACTGAAGCTTTCTTT. Translation: CASSYYRSGRTEAFF.

The gene calls are TRBV6-4 and TRBJ2-1, with 9 bases that match TRBD2. This CDR3 spans 16 amino acids. Germline V gene sequence: CDR1 MRHNA, CDR2 SNTAGT. The ends lost 0 bases at V and 6 bases at J; junction bases unmatched: 6. CDR3 nucleotide sequence: TGTGCCAGCAGTGACTCCGCAGCGGGGGGTGGCAATGAGCAGTTCTTC. It yields the protein CASSDSAAGGGNEQFF.

This clone has only a few counts. This chain joins TRBV19 and TRBJ2-2; the match to TRBD1 covers 10 bases. V lost 6 bases, J lost 8 bases, and 6 bases stayed unmatched. Germline-derived CDR1 and CDR2 are LNHDA and SQIVND (reference sequence). The CDR3 totals 14 residues. CDR3 DNA sequence: TGTGCCAGTAGCAAGGGACAGGGGTCAGGGGAGCTGTTTTTT. This sequence encodes CASSKGQGSGELFF.

This clone was seen a few times. The CDR3 sequence: CASRERGLFSDTEAFF. The CDR3 DNA follows: TGCGCCAGCAGAGAAAGGGGTTTGTTCTCGGACACTGAAGCTTTCTTT. The rearrangement joins TRBV4-3 to TRBJ1-1; D might be TRBD1 (5 bases). Germline V gives CDR1 LGHNA, CDR2 YSLEER. This CDR3 is 16 amino acids long. Deletions cut 6 bases from V and 3 bases from J, with 20 bases between.

The gene calls are TRBV28 and TRBJ1-5; 9 bases match TRBD1. V lost 6 bases, J lost 3 bases, and 6 bases stayed unmatched. The CDR3 totals 15 residues. Germline V gene data show CDR1 as MDHEN and CDR2 as SYDVKM. Here the CDR3 DNA reads TGTGCCAGCAGCCTACAGGGGGCGATCAATCAGCCCCAGCATTTT. Its protein product is CASSLQGAINQPQHF.

The V gene is TRBV14, the J gene TRBJ2-5, with D maybe TRBD2 (6 bases). Between the trimmed V and J ends, which lost 4 bases and 3 bases, there was a span of 6 bases. CDR1 and CDR2 (germline): SGHDN, FVKESK. The CDR3 loop spans 12 amino acids. The CDR3 here is CASSRGEETQYF. The CDR3 DNA reads TGTGCCAGCAGCCGCGGGGAAGAGACCCAGTACTTC.

This chain connects TRBV29-1 to TRBJ1-2; 12 positions agree with TRBD1. The germline gives CDR1 SQVTM, CDR2 ANQGSEA. V lost 5 bases to trimming and J lost 6 bases; unmatched junction nucleotides: 7. This CDR3 has 14 residues. In DNA form, the CDR3 reads TGCAGCGTTTCCGGGACAGGGGGCAAAGATGGCTACACCTTC. Amino acids: CSVSGTGGKDGYTF.

The V and J genes are TRBV5-1 and TRBJ2-1; 11 nucleotides line up with TRBD1. This CDR3 comprises 15 residues. V lost 3 bases and J lost 5; bases outside the gene matches: 4. The germline V gene encodes CDR1 SGHRS and CDR2 YFSETQ. CDR3 loop: CASSSGTGGNNEQFF. CDR3 coding DNA: TGCGCCAGCAGCTCCGGGACAGGGGGTAACAATGAGCAGTTCTTC.

The V gene is TRBV27, the J gene TRBJ1-6; 11 nucleotides line up with TRBD1. The CDR3 runs to 15 residues. The V gene end was trimmed by 2 bases and the J gene end by 6 bases; junction bases not matched to a gene: 0. Germline V gene data show CDR1 as MNHEY and CDR2 as SMNVEV (reference sequence). The CDR3 protein is CASSLGTGGNSPLHF. The CDR3, as DNA: TGTGCCAGCAGTTTAGGGACAGGGGGTAATTCACCCCTCCACTTT.

V usage is TRBV7-2 and J usage is TRBJ1-4; 9 bases are a match to TRBD1. V trimming: 5 bases; J trimming: 5 bases; junction bases outside the gene matches: 9. The CDR3 covers 16 residues. Looked up from germline, CDR1 is SGHTA and CDR2 is FQGNSA. The CDR3 sequence is CASSLFSGTGNEKLFF. For the CDR3, the DNA is TGTGCCAGCAGCCTTTTTTCCGGGACAGGGAATGAAAAACTGTTTTTT.

The rearrangement uses TRBV30 and TRBJ1-2; the D gene is possibly TRBD1 (6 bases). V was trimmed by 4 bases and J by 2 bases, leaving 14 bases between them. The V gene's germline CDR1 is GTSNPN and CDR2 SVGIG (reference sequence). The CDR3 length is 14 residues. This CDR3 reads CAWIPLGGNYGYTF. The DNA of the CDR3 is TGTGCCTGGATCCCCTTGGGGGGCAACTATGGCTACACCTTC. Combining the CDR3 with reference TRBV30 and TRBJ1-2 gives the whole variable domain SQTIHQWPATLVQPVGSPLSLECTVEGTSNPNLYWYRQAAGRGLQLLFYSVGIGQISSEVPQNLSASRPQDRQFILSSKKLLLSDSGFYLCAWIPLGGNYGYTFGSGTRLTVV.

This chain links TRBV30 with TRBJ2-5, with D maybe TRBD2 (5 bases). The J call may be in error: the DNA end matches TRBJ2-7 better. CDR1 is GTSNPN, CDR2 SVGIG, per germline (reference sequence). CDR3 length: 11 residues. The chain's CDR3 is CAWGLHDEQYF. In DNA, the CDR3 is TGTGCCTGGGGACTGCATGACGAGCAGTACTTC.

The gene calls are TRBV27 and TRBJ2-7; TRBD1 is a possible D gene (5 bases). The CDR3 length is 14 residues. Germline values: CDR1 MNHEY, CDR2 SMNVEV (reference sequence). V lost 8 bases and J 1 base, leaving 15 bases between the germline ends. CDR3 sequence: CASGVGLRSYEQYF. CDR3 DNA: TGTGCCAGCGGGGTGGGGCTAAGATCCTACGAGCAGTACTTC.

The chain links TRBV7-9 to TRBJ1-1, with 7 bases that match TRBD1. The V segment lost 3 bases and the J segment 1 base; nucleotides outside the gene matches: 5. CDR1 is SEHNR, CDR2 FQNEAQ, per germline (reference sequence). The CDR3 loop spans 15 amino acids. CDR3 sequence (DNA): TGTGCCAGCAGCTTTCAGGGGGGGCCGAACACTGAAGCTTTCTTT. As protein: CASSFQGGPNTEAFF.

Concerning this clone itself: A read error may explain this, as a much larger clone is one base away. At the DNA level, this CDR3 is encoded by other sequences in the same sample as well. V and J are TRBV4-3 and TRBJ2-2; tentatively, D is TRBD2 (7 bases). In germline, CDR1 is LGHNA, CDR2 YSLEER. This CDR3 is built from 16 residues. V was pared by 0 bases and J by 2 bases, with 10 bases between. The CDR3 reads CASSQEGGANTGELFF. Here the CDR3 DNA reads TGCGCCAGCAGCCAAGAGGGGGGGGCTAACACCGGGGAGCTGTTTTTT.

This clone was seen a few times. The J gene is TRBJ2-6, the V gene TRBV29-1; D call uncertain. CDR3 length: 12 residues. Per germline, CDR1 SQVTM and CDR2 ANQGSEA. V lost 1 base and J lost 3, with 1 base in between. The CDR3 sequence is CSVEGGANVLTF. CDR3 coding DNA: TGCAGCGTTGAAGGTGGGGCCAACGTCCTGACTTTC. Complete variable domain (other parts from reference TRBV29-1 and TRBJ2-6): SAVISQKPSRDICQRGTSLTIQCQVDSQVTMMFWYRQQPGQSLTLIATANQGSEATYESGFVIDKFPISRPNLTFSTLTVSNMSPEDSSIYLCSVEGGANVLTFGAGSRLTVL.

The rearrangement links TRBV6-1 to TRBJ2-5; 8 bases map to TRBD1. CDR3 length: 15 amino acids. Per germline, CDR1 MNHNS and CDR2 SASEGT. Trimming removed 3 bases from V and 5 bases from J; junction bases left unmatched: 8. CDR3 nucleotides: TGTGCCAGCAGTGAGTCCGGGACAGGATCTGAGACCCAGTACTTC. The encoded protein is CASSESGTGSETQYF.

This chain's CDR3 is CASSYSTGGSGGYTF. The CDR3 nucleotides read TGTGCCAGCAGTTACTCGACCGGGGGATCGGGAGGCTACACCTTC. This sequence joins TRBV6-5 and TRBJ1-2, with D perhaps matching TRBD1 (5 bases). The length of the CDR3 is 15 residues. Deletions cut 0 bases from V and 8 bases from J, with 16 bases between. CDR1 and CDR2 from the germline V gene are MNHEY and SVGAGI.

The chain combines TRBV11-2 with TRBJ2-2; TRBD1 matches 8 bases. The CDR3 spans 17 residues. Unmatched junction bases numbered 7, after V lost 1 base and J lost 3 bases. The germline gives CDR1 SGHAT, CDR2 FQNNGV. CDR3 coding DNA: TGTGCCAGCAGCTTAGGATTGACAGGGGCTGACACCGGGGAGCTGTTTTTT. Its translation is CASSLGLTGADTGELFF.

This clone was counted between two and nine times. The V call is TRBV9, the J call TRBJ2-3; TRBD1 matches 8 bases. Germline trimming cut 4 bases from V and 1 base from J; bases unmatched to any gene: 11. Germline-derived CDR1 and CDR2 are SGDLS and YYNGEE. There are 17 residues in the CDR3. CDR3 region: CASSTLAGGAGTDTQYF. For the CDR3, the DNA is TGTGCCAGCAGCACTCTTGCAGGGGGCGCAGGCACAGATACGCAGTATTTT.

The chain recombines TRBV14 with TRBJ2-7; perhaps TRBD2 as D (7 bases). The V gene lost 4 bases and the J gene lost 2 bases, with 15 bases spanning the gap. The CDR3 is 15 residues long. CDR1 and CDR2 (germline): SGHDN, FVKESK. The CDR3 coding sequence is TGTGCCAGCAGCCTGGGGGGGCCGATTACCTACGAGCAGTACTTC. Encoded protein: CASSLGGPITYEQYF.

The chain couples TRBV7-9 to TRBJ2-3; 7 nucleotides agree with TRBD1. The germline gives CDR1 SEHNR, CDR2 FQNEAQ (reference sequence). J gave up 4 bases and V 7 bases, and 5 bases lay outside the gene matches. The CDR3 covers 13 residues. The CDR3, as DNA: TGTGCCAGCAAACAGGGGTTGTCAGATACGCAGTATTTT. It specifies CASKQGLSDTQYF.